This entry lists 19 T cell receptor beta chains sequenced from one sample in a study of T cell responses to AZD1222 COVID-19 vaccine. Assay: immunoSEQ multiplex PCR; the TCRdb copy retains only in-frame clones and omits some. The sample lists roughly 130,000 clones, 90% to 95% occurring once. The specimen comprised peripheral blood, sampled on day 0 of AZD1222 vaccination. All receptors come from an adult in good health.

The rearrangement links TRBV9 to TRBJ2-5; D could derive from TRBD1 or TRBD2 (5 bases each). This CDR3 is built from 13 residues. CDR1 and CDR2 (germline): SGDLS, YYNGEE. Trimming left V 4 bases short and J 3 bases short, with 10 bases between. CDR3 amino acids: CASSLGPEETQYF. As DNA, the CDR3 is TGTGCCAGCAGCTTGGGACCGGAAGAGACCCAGTACTTC.

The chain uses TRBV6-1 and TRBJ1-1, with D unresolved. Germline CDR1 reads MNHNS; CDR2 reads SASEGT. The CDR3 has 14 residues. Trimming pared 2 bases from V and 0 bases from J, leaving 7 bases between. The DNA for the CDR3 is TGTGCCAGCAGTGAAAATTGGGTGAACACTGAAGCTTTCTTT. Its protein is CASSENWVNTEAFF.

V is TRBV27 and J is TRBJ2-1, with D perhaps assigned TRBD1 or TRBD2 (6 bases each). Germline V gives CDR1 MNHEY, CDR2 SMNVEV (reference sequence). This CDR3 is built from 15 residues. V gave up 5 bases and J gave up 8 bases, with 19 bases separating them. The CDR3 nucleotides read TGTGCCAGCAGTCTGGGGGCGACTAGTTTCGATGAGCAGTTCTTC. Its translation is CASSLGATSFDEQFF.

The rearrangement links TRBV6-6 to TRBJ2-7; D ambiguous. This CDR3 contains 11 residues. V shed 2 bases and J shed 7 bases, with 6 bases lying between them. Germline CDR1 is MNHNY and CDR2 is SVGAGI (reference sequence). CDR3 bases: TGTGCCAGCAGTTACAATGGAGAGCAGTACTTC. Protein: CASSYNGEQYF.

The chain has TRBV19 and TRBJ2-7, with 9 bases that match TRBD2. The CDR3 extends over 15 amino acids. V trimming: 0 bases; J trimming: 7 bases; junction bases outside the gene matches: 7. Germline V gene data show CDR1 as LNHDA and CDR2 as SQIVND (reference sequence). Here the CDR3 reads CASSIDGTSRSEQYF. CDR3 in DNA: TGTGCCAGTAGTATAGATGGGACTAGCAGAAGTGAGCAGTACTTC.

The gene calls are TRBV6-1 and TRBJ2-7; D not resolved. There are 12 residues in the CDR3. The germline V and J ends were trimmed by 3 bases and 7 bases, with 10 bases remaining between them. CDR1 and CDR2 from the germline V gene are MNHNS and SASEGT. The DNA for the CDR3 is TGTGCCAGCAGTGATGGTCTGGGGGAGCAGTACTTC. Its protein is CASSDGLGEQYF.

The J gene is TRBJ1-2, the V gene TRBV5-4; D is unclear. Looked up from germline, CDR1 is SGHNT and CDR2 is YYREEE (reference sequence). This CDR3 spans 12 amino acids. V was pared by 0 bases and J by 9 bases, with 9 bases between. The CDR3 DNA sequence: TGTGCCAGCAGCTTGGGGGCGGGCAGCTACACCTTC. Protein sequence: CASSLGAGSYTF.

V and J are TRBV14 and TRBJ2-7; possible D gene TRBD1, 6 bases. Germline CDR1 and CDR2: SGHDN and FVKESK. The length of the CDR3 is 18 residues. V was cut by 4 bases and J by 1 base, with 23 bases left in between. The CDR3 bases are TGTGCCAGCAGCCCTTTTAGGGGGACCTTAGACAGATCCTACGAGCAGTACTTC. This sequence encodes CASSPFRGTLDRSYEQYF.

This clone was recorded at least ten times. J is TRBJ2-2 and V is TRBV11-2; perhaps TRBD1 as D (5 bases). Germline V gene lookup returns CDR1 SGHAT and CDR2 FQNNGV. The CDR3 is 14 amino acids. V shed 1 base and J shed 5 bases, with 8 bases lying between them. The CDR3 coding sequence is TGTGCCAGCAGCTTAGGCCAGGGAACCGGGGAGCTGTTTTTT. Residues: CASSLGQGTGELFF.

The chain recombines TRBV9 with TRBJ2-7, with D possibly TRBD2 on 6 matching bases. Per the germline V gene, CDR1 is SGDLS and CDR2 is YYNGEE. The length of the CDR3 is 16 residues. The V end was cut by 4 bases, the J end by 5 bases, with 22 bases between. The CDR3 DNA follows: TGTGCCAGCAGCCTCCGGGGCGGGATAGGCCAGGACGAGCAGTACTTC. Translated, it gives CASSLRGGIGQDEQYF.

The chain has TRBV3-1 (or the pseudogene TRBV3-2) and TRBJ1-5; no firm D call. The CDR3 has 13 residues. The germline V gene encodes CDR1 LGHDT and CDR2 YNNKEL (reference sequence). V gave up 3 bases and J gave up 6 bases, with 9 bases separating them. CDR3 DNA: TGTGCCAGCAGCCAGACATGGAGTCAGCCCCAGCATTTT. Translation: CASSQTWSQPQHF.

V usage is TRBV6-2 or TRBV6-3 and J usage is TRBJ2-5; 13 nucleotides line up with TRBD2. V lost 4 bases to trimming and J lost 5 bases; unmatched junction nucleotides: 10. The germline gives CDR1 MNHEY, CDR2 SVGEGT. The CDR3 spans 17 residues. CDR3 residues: CASSSLTSGRLGETQYF. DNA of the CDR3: TGTGCCAGCAGTTCCCTGACTAGCGGGAGGTTGGGCGAGACCCAGTACTTC.

CDR3 in amino acids: CASNPGTDSGNTIYF. The DNA of the CDR3 is TGTGCCAGCAACCCCGGGACGGACTCTGGAAACACCATATATTTT. V is TRBV6-4 and J is TRBJ1-3, with a weak D call TRBD1 (5 bases). Germline V CDR1 and CDR2: MRHNA, SNTAGT. The germline V and J ends were trimmed by 7 bases and 0 bases, with 13 bases remaining between them. The CDR3 spans 15 residues.

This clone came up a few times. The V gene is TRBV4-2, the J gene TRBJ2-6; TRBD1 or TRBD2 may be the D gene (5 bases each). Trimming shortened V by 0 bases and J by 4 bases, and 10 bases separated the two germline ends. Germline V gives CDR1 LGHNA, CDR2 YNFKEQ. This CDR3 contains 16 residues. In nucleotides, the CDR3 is TGTGCCAGCAGCCAAGAAGAGGGGACCGGGGCCAACGTCCTGACTTTC. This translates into CASSQEEGTGANVLTF.

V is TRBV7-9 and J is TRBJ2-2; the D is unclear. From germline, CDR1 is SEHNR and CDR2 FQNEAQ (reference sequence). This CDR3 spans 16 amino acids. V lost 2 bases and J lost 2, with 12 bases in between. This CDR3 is CASSLLGVVNTGELFF. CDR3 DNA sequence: TGTGCCAGCAGCTTACTGGGCGTTGTAAACACCGGGGAGCTGTTTTTT.

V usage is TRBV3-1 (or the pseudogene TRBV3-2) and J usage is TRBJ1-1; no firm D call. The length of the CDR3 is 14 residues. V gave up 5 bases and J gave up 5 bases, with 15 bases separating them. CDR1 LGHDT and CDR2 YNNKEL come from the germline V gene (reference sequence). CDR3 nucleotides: TGTGCCAGCAGCAGAACGTCGATGTGGACTGAAGCTTTCTTT. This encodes CASSRTSMWTEAFF.

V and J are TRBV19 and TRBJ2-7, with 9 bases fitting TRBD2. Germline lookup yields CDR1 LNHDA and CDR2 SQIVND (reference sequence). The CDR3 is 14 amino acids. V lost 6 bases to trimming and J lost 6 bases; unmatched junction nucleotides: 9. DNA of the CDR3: TGTGCCAGTAGCCGGAGTAGCGGGAGACGCGAGCAGTACTTC. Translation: CASSRSSGRREQYF. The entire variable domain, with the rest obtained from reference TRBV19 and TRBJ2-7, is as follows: DGGITQSPKYLFRKEGQNVTLSCEQNLNHDAMYWYRQDPGQGLRLIYYSQIVNDFQKGDIAEGYSVSREKKESFPLTVTSAQKNPTAFYLCASSRSSGRREQYFGPGTRLTVT.

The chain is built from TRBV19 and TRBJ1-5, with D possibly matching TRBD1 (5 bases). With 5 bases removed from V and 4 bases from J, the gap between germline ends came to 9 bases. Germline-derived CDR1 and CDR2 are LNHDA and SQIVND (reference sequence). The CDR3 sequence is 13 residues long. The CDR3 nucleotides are TGTGCCAGTAGTGTCGGACATAATCAGCCCCAGCATTTT. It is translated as CASSVGHNQPQHF.

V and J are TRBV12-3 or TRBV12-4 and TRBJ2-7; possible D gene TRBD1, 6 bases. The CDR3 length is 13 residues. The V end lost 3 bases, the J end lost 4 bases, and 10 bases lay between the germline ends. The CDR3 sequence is CASSLNRAYEQYF. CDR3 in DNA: TGTGCCAGCAGTTTGAACAGGGCTTACGAGCAGTACTTC.